This T cell receptor beta chain was observed in a study of human T cells and chemical hapten exposure. The table lists this clonotype with many counts. TCRdb re-analysed the RACE reads in MiXCR, keeping a single row per CDR3 protein. Here the sample spans about 41,000 distinct CDR3 sequences, 3.5% to 4.5% being singletons. Specified time point: healthy volunteer bleed at 2 weeks. Unfractionated whole blood was the source from which total RNA was extracted. This CDR3 is 15 amino acids long. V lost 8 bases, J lost 4 bases, and 7 bases stayed unmatched. The J gene is TRBJ2-3, the V gene TRBV12-3 or TRBV12-4, with 12 positions matching TRBD2. The sequence was obtained from a human donor in good health. Some clones in this sample may be carry-over from other donors' samples. Sequenced sample: whole blood. The CDR3 is CASYQTSGSADTQYF. In DNA, the CDR3 is TGTGCCAGCTACCAGACTAGCGGGAGCGCAGATACGCAGTATTTT.